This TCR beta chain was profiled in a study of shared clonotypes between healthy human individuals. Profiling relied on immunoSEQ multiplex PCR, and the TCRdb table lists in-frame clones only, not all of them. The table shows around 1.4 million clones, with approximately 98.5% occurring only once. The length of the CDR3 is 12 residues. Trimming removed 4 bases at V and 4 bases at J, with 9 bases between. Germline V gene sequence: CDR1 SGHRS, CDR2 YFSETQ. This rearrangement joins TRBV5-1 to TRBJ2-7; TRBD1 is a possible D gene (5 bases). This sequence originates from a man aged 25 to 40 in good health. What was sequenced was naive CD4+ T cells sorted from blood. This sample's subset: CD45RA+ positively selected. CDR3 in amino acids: CASSATEYEQYF. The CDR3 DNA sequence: TGCGCCAGCAGCGCGACAGAGTACGAGCAGTACTTC.